The clone carrying this TCR beta chain was observed many times. Its target is not known. This specimen comes from a study of T cells in Graves' hyperthyroidism and ophthalmopathy. This CDR3 is built from 15 residues. Trimming removed 4 bases from V and 2 bases from J, with 15 bases in between. Findings of the study overall: In the blood, most expanded thyroid clonotypes above 0.001 appeared as well.

Amplification yielded TCR beta CDR3 regions, with RNA transcripts as the source. The study used the HTBI primer set for a first-round RT-PCR of the TCR CDR3. TCRdb re-called the multiplex PCR reads with MiXCR, one entry per CDR3 protein. The data contain 350,000 or so distinct CDR3 sequences, approximately 18% of them singletons. The clonotype was recovered from a woman in her thirties or forties with Graves' ophthalmopathy. The sample taken for sequencing was blood. The rearrangement links TRBV12-3 or TRBV12-4 to TRBJ2-7; no definite D call. The CDR3 nucleotides read TGTGCCAGCAGTTCAAATAGTGGGAAAACCTACGAGCAGTACTTC. Translation: CASSSNSGKTYEQYF.